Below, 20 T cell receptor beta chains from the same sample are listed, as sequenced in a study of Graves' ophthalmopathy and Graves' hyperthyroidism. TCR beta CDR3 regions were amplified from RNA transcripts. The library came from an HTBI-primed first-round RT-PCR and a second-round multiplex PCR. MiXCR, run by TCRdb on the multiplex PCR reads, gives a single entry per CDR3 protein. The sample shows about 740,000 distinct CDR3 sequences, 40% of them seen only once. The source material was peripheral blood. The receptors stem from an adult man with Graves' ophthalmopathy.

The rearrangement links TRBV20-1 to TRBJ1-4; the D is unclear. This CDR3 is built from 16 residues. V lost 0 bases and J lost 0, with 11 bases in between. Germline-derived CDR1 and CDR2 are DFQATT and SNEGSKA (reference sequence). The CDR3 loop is CSARDLAGSTNEKLFF. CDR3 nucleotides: TGCAGTGCTAGAGATCTCGCGGGTTCAACTAATGAAAAACTGTTTTTT.

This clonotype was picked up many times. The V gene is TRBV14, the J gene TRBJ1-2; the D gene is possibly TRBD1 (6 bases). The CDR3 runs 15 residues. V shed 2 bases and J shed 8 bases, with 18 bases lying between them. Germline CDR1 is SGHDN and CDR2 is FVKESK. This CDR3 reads CASSQYLGTGSGYTF. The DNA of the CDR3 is TGTGCCAGCAGCCAATACTTAGGAACAGGGAGCGGCTACACCTTC. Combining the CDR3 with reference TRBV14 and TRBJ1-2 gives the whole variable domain EAGVTQFPSHSVIEKGQTVTLRCDPISGHDNLYWYRRVMGKEIKFLLHFVKESKQDESGMPNNRFLAERTGGTYSTLKVQPAELEDSGVYFCASSQYLGTGSGYTFGSGTRLTVV.

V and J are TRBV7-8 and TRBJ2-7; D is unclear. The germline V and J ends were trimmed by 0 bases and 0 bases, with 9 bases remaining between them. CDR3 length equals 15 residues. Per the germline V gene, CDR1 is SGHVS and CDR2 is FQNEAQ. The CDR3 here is CASSLAPVSSYEQYF. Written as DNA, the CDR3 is TGTGCCAGCAGCTTAGCGCCAGTCAGCTCCTACGAGCAGTACTTC. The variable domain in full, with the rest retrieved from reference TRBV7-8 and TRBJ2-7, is GAGVSQSPRYKVAKRGQDVALRCDPISGHVSLFWYQQALGQGPEFLTYFQNEAQLDKSGLPSDRFFAERPEGSVSTLKIQRTQQEDSAVYLCASSLAPVSSYEQYFGPGTRLTVT.

The CDR3 nucleotides are TGTGCCAGCATCGATTCGTCGAACACCGGGGAGCTGTTTTTT. This sequence encodes CASIDSSNTGELFF. The V and J genes are TRBV25-1 and TRBJ2-2, with no clear D. Deletions cut 7 bases from V and 0 bases from J, with 9 bases between. This CDR3 spans 14 amino acids. CDR1 and CDR2 (germline): MGHDK, SYGVNS. The full variable domain, its missing parts supplied by reference TRBV25-1 and TRBJ2-2, is EADIYQTPRYLVIGTGKKITLECSQTMGHDKMYWYQQDPGMELHLIHYSYGVNSTEKGDLSSESTVSRIRTEHFPLTLESARPSHTSQYLCASIDSSNTGELFFGEGSRLTVL.

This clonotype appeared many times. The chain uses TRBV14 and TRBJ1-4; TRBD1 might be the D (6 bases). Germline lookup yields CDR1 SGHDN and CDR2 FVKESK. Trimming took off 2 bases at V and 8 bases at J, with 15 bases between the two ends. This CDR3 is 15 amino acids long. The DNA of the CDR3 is TGTGCCAGCAGCCAAAGAGGGGGTCTCTGGGAAAAACTGTTTTTT. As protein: CASSQRGGLWEKLFF. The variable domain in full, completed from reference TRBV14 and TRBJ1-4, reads EAGVTQFPSHSVIEKGQTVTLRCDPISGHDNLYWYRRVMGKEIKFLLHFVKESKQDESGMPNNRFLAERTGGTYSTLKVQPAELEDSGVYFCASSQRGGLWEKLFFGSGTQLSVL.

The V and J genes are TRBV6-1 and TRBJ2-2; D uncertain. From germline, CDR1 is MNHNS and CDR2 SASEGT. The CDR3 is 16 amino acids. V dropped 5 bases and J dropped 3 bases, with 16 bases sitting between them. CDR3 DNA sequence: TGTGCCAGCAGTTTCCGCTCAAGCAGTTACACCGGGGAGCTGTTTTTT. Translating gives CASSFRSSSYTGELFF.

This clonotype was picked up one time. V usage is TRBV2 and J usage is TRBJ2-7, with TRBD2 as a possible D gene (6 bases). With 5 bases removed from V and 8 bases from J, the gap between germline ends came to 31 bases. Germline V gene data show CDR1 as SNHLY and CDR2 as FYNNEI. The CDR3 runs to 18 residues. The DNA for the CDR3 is TGTGCCAGCAGTTACGGGGGACGTAATTTCCTCACGGACCCAAAGCAGTACTTC. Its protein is CASSYGGRNFLTDPKQYF.

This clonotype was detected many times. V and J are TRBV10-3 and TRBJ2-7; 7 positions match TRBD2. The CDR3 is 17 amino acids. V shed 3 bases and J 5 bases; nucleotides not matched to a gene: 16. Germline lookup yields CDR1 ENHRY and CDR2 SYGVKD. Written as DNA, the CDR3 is TGTGCCATCAGTGATATATTAGCTACGCAGGGAGGGAACGAGCAGTACTTC. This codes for CAISDILATQGGNEQYF.

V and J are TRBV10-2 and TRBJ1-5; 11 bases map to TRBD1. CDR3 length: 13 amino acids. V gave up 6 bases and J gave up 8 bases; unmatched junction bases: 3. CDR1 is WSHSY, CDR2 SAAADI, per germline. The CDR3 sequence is CASRGTGGEPQHF. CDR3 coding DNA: TGCGCCAGCAGGGGGACAGGGGGGGAGCCCCAGCATTTT.

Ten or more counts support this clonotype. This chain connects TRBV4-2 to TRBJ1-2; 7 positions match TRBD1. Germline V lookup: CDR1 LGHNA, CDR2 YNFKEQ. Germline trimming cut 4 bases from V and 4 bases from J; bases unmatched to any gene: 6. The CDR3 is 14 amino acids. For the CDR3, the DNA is TGTGCCAGCAGCCCCTGGGACAGATCCTATGGCTACACCTTC. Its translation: CASSPWDRSYGYTF.

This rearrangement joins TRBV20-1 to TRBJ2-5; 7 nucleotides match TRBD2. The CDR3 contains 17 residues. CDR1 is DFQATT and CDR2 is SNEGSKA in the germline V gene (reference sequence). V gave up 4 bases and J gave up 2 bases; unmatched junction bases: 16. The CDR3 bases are TGCAGTGCTAATACTTTTTCCGGACTAGAATTGCAAGAGACCCAGTACTTC. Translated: CSANTFSGLELQETQYF.

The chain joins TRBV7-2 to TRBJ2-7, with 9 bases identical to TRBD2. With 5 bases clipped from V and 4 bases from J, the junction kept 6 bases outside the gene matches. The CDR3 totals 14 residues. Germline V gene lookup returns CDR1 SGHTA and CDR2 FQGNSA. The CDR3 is CASSLSGRRYEQYF. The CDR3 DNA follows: TGTGCCAGCAGCCTGAGCGGGAGGAGGTACGAGCAGTACTTC.

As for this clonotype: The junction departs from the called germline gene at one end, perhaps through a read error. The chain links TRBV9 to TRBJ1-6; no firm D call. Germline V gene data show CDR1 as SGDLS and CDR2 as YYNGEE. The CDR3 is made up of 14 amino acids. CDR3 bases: TGCGCCAGCAGCCATTCGATCTTTAATTCACCCCTCCACTTT. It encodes CASSHSIFNSPLHF.

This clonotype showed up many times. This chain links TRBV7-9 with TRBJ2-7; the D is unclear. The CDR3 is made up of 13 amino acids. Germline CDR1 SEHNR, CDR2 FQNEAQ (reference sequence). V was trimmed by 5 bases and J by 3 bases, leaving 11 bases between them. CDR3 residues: CASSALRSYEQYF. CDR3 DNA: TGTGCCAGCAGCGCCTTACGGAGCTACGAGCAGTACTTC.

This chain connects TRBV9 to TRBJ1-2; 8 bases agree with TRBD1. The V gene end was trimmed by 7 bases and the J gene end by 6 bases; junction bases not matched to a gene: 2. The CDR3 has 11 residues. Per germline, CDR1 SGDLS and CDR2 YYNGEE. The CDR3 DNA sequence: TGTGCCAGCGCGGACAGGGATGGCTACACCTTC. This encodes CASADRDGYTF.

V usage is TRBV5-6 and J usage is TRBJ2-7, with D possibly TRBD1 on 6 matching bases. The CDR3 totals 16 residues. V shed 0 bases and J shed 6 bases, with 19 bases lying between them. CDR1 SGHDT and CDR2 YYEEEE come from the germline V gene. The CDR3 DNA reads TGTGCCAGCAGCTTGGGTAGTTGGGCAGGGGTACGCGAGCAGTACTTC. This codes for CASSLGSWAGVREQYF.

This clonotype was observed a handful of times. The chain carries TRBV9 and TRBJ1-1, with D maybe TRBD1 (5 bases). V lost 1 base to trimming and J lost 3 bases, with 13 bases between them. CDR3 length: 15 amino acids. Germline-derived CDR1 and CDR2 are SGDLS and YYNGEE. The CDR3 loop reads CASSVFEGGDTEAFF. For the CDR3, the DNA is TGTGCCAGCAGCGTATTCGAGGGAGGGGACACTGAAGCTTTCTTT.

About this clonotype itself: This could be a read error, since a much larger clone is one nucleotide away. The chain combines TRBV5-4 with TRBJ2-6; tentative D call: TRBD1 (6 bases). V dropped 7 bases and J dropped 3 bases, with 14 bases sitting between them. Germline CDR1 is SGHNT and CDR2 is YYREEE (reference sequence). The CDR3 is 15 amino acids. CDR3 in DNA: TGTGCCAGCGAGCCTGGACAGCTTGGGGCCAACGTCCTGACTTTC. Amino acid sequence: CASEPGQLGANVLTF.

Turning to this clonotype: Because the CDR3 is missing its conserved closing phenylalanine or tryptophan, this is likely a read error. The DNA of the CDR3 is TGTGCCAGCAGCTTGGTGGGGGCGCATTCCTACGAGCAGTACCTC. This sequence encodes CASSLVGAHSYEQYL. This chain uses TRBV11-2 with TRBJ2-7, with a tentative D call TRBD1 (6 bases). Looked up from germline, CDR1 is SGHAT and CDR2 is FQNNGV. V lost 3 bases and J lost 1, with 13 bases in between. This CDR3 has 15 amino acids.

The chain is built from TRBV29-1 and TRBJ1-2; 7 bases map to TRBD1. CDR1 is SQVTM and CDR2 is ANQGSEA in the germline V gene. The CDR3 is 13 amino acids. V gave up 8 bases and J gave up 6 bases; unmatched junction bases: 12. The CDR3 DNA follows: TGCAGCTTGGGCGGGACAGCGCCCGATGGCTACACCTTC. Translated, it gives CSLGGTAPDGYTF.